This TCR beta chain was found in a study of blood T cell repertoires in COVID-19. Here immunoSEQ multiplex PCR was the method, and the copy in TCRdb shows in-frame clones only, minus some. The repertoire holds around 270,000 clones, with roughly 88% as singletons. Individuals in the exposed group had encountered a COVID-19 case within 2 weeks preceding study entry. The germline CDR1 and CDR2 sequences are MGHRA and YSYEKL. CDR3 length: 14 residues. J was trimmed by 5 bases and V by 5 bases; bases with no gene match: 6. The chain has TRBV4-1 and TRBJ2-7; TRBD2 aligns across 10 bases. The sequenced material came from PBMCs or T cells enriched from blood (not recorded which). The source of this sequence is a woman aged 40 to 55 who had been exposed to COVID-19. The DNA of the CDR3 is TGCGCCAGCAGCAGGACTAGCGGTACTAACGAGCAGTACTTC. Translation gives CASSRTSGTNEQYF.